The TCR beta chain under discussion was sequenced for a study of blood T cell repertoires in COVID-19 (dated by TCRdb to the early 2020s). Notes on the research overall: Collaborator samples came from the United States, Italy and Spain and covered acute and convalescent phases of COVID-19. The material from the prospective study consisted of cDNA or gDNA derived from T cells, B-cell-depleted T cells, or PBMCs. Subjects who had been exposed to COVID-19, were actively infected with it, or had recovered from it provided the deeply sampled blood TCRbeta repertoires that made up the dataset. A freely available public database, intended as a resource for researchers studying the immune response to SARS-CoV-2, is where the repertoires were released. The samples were drawn from two sources: the first 160 participants of the ongoing ImmuneRACE study, and 1,000 to 1,500 subjects contributed by 6 global collaborators. A de-identified subject ID, COVID-19 status, age in years and sex were almost always included in the sample metadata. Where HLA class I and class II types were available, the types were taken from metadata supplied by the sample provider, not from assay-based typing.

The investigation overall reported the following: Clinical and demographic metadata were provided uncurated, with the amount varying by source and participant.

Note on this clone: Its antigen is currently not known. The sample holds no much larger clone one base away, and base qualities are not on file.

TCRbeta CDR3 regions were amplified from genomic DNA using the immunoSEQ Assay, a bias-controlled multiplex PCR. As for how the authors treated the data: The number of nucleated cells in each sample was estimated from the amplification of reference gene primers within the assay. Sequence reads were collapsed and filtered to measure the absolute abundance of every unique TCRbeta CDR3 rearrangement. Productive Simpson clonality was computed per sample as the square root of Simpson's diversity index over productive rearrangements. Held by TCRdb, this immuneACCESS table contains in-frame sequences only and omits some clones. Under half of the omission traces to an unresolved V gene where checked; the cause of the rest is unknown. V, J and clone size were drawn from that table, and D and trimming were deduced from the DNA. The sample yields some 150,000 clones; roughly 87% were counted once. Clones ranked in the top ten supply roughly 4% of the sample.

Whole blood was collected in K2EDTA tubes by collaborating institutions according to the institutions' own protocols. For TCRbeta analysis, collaborator samples were shipped as frozen whole blood, as isolated PBMCs, or as DNA extracted from either sample type. CDR1 SGHAT and CDR2 FQNNGV are derived from the germline V gene. Including cysteine and phenylalanine, the CDR3 has 16 amino acids. Just the 48-base CDR3 DNA is kept, in frame starting at base 1. After removal of 5 bases from V and 8 bases from J, the junction retains 11 bases not matched to a gene. This TCR was sampled from a woman aged 55-69 years with active or convalescent COVID-19. The sequenced sample consisted of peripheral blood. Recombination joined TRBV11-2 with TRBJ2-1; the central 11 bases match TRBD1. The bases are TGTGCCAGCAGCCCCAGGCCGGGACAGGGGGGACATGAGCAGTTCTTC. The resulting protein is CASSPRPGQGGHEQFF. With the rest looked up from the reference TRBV11-2 and TRBJ2-1 genes rather than sequenced, the full variable domain is EAGVAQSPRYKIIEKRQSVAFWCNPISGHATLYWYQQILGQGPKLLIQFQNNGVVDDSQLPKDRFSAERLKGVDSTLKIQPAKLEDSAVYLCASSPRPGQGGHEQFFGPGTRLTVL.